One sample yielded the 29 T cell receptor beta chains listed below, sequenced in a study of T-cell reconstitution after alpha-beta-depleted transplantation in children. TCRbeta library construction was performed incorporating unique molecular identifiers. TCRdb called the PCR reads again in MiXCR, with one record for every CDR3 protein. The data show under 70,000 distinct CDR3 sequences, 11% seen once. The material sequenced was PBMCs, taken before TCRalphabeta/CD19-depleted stem cell transplant. These receptors were taken from a boy aged 10-17 years with acute myeloid leukemia, due to receive a stem cell transplant.

This clonotype was counted at least ten times. DNA for the CDR3: TGTGCCAGCAGTCTCCGGAGGGCCATCAGGGTCGGTTTTCATGGCTACACCTTC. Protein sequence: CASSLRRAIRVGFHGYTF. The chain employs TRBV28 and TRBJ1-2; D is perhaps TRBD1 (5 bases). V lost 5 bases and J 6 bases, leaving 28 bases between the germline ends. The CDR3 is 18 amino acids. Germline V gene lookup returns CDR1 MDHEN and CDR2 SYDVKM.

This clonotype came up many times. J is TRBJ2-2 and V is TRBV6-1; no reliable D call. The CDR3 consists of 14 residues. The germline CDR1 and CDR2 sequences are MNHNS and SASEGT. Trimming left V 7 bases short and J 1 base short, with 10 bases between. The DNA for the CDR3 is TGTGCCAGCACCGCCTCTGGGAACACCGGGGAGCTGTTTTTT. Its protein product is CASTASGNTGELFF.

This clonotype was observed many times. V gene TRBV20-1 combines with J gene TRBJ2-2; D not resolved. V lost 5 bases and J lost 2, with 12 bases in between. CDR1 and CDR2 from the germline V gene are DFQATT and SNEGSKA (reference sequence). The CDR3 totals 14 residues. The CDR3 protein is CSAQRPFNTGELFF. CDR3 coding DNA: TGCAGTGCTCAAAGACCCTTTAACACCGGGGAGCTGTTTTTT.

This clonotype was counted many times. The rearrangement links TRBV5-1 to TRBJ2-1, with a possible D match to TRBD2 (6 bases). Trimming removed 7 bases at V and 2 bases at J, with 19 bases between. The CDR3 has 16 residues. The germline CDR1 and CDR2 sequences are SGHRS and YFSETQ. CDR3 bases: TGCGCCAGCTCCTCAGGAGGGACCACCCCCTACAATGAGCAGTTCTTC. Protein product: CASSSGGTTPYNEQFF.

Ten or more counts support this clonotype. This chain connects TRBV5-1 to TRBJ1-1; a weak D match, TRBD1 (5 bases). This CDR3 has 14 residues. V was pared by 5 bases and J by 1 base, with 12 bases between. Germline V CDR1 and CDR2: SGHRS, YFSETQ. The CDR3: CASSLQGPNTEAFF. The CDR3 nucleotides read TGCGCCAGCAGTTTGCAGGGCCCGAACACTGAAGCTTTCTTT.

This clonotype was counted ten times or more. The chain uses TRBV24-1 and TRBJ1-1; D is undetermined. Trimming took 10 bases from V and 0 from J, leaving 14 bases between them. This CDR3 has 14 amino acids. Germline V lookup: CDR1 KGHDR, CDR2 SFDVKD. CDR3 loop: CATKFTKMNTEAFF. The DNA of the CDR3 is TGTGCCACTAAGTTCACAAAGATGAACACTGAAGCTTTCTTT.

In this sample, this clonotype turned up many times. The rearrangement joins TRBV6-2 or TRBV6-3 to TRBJ2-7; unclear D gene. Germline CDR1 is MNHEY and CDR2 is SVGEGT. Trimming took off 2 bases at V and 3 bases at J, with 8 bases between the two ends. The CDR3 length is 13 residues. The chain's CDR3 is CASSYAHYYEQYV. The CDR3 DNA reads as TGTGCCAGCAGTTACGCGCACTACTACGAGCAGTACGTC.

This clonotype was seen ten or more times. This chain joins TRBV5-6 and TRBJ1-5; 11 bases align to TRBD1. The trim removed 3 bases at V and 6 bases at J, leaving 8 bases unmatched. The germline gives CDR1 SGHDT, CDR2 YYEEEE. CDR3 length: 16 residues. The CDR3 loop is CASSSGTGGTTQPQHF. The CDR3, as DNA: TGTGCCAGCAGCTCAGGGACAGGGGGAACGACTCAGCCCCAGCATTTT.

This clonotype was seen ten or more times. The J gene is TRBJ1-5, the V gene TRBV7-2, with D perhaps TRBD1 (6 bases). V lost 3 bases and J lost 7, with 19 bases in between. Looked up from germline, CDR1 is SGHTA and CDR2 is FQGNSA. The CDR3 length is 16 residues. The CDR3 region is CASSFNPIVRGQPQHF. DNA of the CDR3: TGTGCCAGCAGCTTCAACCCGATTGTCAGGGGACAGCCCCAGCATTTT.

This chain links TRBV6-1 with TRBJ1-4; D is uncertain. The CDR3 is 16 residues long. Germline CDR1 is MNHNS and CDR2 is SASEGT. V lost 3 bases and J lost 1, with 12 bases in between. Here the CDR3 DNA reads TGTGCCAGCAGTGACAACCGGCGGGGAACTAATGAAAAACTGTTTTTT. Its translation is CASSDNRRGTNEKLFF.

Ten or more counts support this clonotype. The chain uses TRBV11-2 and TRBJ2-1; TRBD2 might be the D (6 bases). Per germline, CDR1 SGHAT and CDR2 FQNNGV. V dropped 1 base and J dropped 5 bases, with 12 bases sitting between them. The CDR3 is made up of 15 amino acids. The CDR3 protein is CASSLGAGTHNEQFF. The CDR3 bases are TGTGCCAGCAGCTTAGGTGCGGGAACCCACAATGAGCAGTTCTTC.

The J gene is TRBJ2-1, the V gene TRBV3-1; possibly TRBD1 for D (6 bases). This CDR3 has 15 residues. CDR1 LGHDT and CDR2 YNNKEL come from the germline V gene (reference sequence). V lost 1 base and J lost 6, with 13 bases in between. The CDR3: CASSQGQVNFNEQFF. The CDR3 nucleotides read TGTGCCAGCAGCCAAGGACAGGTCAATTTCAATGAGCAGTTCTTC.

The table lists this clonotype with a few counts. V is TRBV20-1 and J is TRBJ2-3; D uncertain. Germline CDR1 and CDR2: DFQATT and SNEGSKA (reference sequence). Between the trimmed V and J ends, which lost 3 bases and 2 bases, there was a span of 6 bases. The CDR3 is made up of 12 amino acids. As DNA, the CDR3 is TGCAGTGCTAGGGGCATCACAGATACGCAGTATTTT. This translates into CSARGITDTQYF.

This clonotype occurred many times. The gene calls are TRBV29-1 and TRBJ2-3; 8 bases are shared with TRBD2. Per germline, CDR1 SQVTM and CDR2 ANQGSEA. There are 13 residues in the CDR3. After removal of 7 bases from V and 1 base from J, the junction contained 4 bases not matched to a gene. The CDR3 sequence: CSGGGSGTDTQYF. The CDR3 DNA reads TGCAGCGGCGGGGGGTCGGGCACAGATACGCAGTATTTT.

This clonotype occurred many times. J is TRBJ2-1 and V is TRBV13; possibly TRBD2 for D (5 bases). Germline V lookup: CDR1 PRHDT, CDR2 FYEKMQ (reference sequence). The CDR3 covers 17 residues. V lost 4 bases to trimming and J lost 8 bases, with 24 bases between them. The CDR3 is CASSSPTGFALMDEQFF. CDR3 DNA sequence: TGTGCCAGCAGCTCCCCGACGGGGTTTGCTCTAATGGATGAGCAGTTCTTC. Filled out from reference TRBV13 and TRBJ2-1, the complete variable domain reads AAGVIQSPRHLIKEKRETATLKCYPIPRHDTVYWYQQGPGQDPQFLISFYEKMQSDKGSIPDRFSAQQFSDYHSELNMSSLELGDSALYFCASSSPTGFALMDEQFFGPGTRLTVL.

This clonotype was recorded at least ten times. V and J are TRBV19 and TRBJ1-5; TRBD1 agrees at 8 bases. Trimming took 4 bases from V and 2 from J; bases not matched to a gene: 10. This CDR3 spans 17 amino acids. Per germline, CDR1 LNHDA and CDR2 SQIVND (reference sequence). CDR3 residues: CASSKQTGGYRNQPQHF. In nucleotides, the CDR3 is TGTGCCAGTAGTAAACAAACAGGGGGATATCGCAATCAGCCCCAGCATTTT.

This clonotype was counted at least ten times. The V and J genes are TRBV12-3 or TRBV12-4 and TRBJ2-7; 10 nucleotides match TRBD2. The CDR3 is 15 residues long. The V segment lost 4 bases and the J segment 4 bases; nucleotides outside the gene matches: 7. DNA of the CDR3: TGTGCCAGCAGTTCAAGCGGGAGGGCCTCGTACGAGCAGTACTTC. Translating it yields CASSSSGRASYEQYF.

This clonotype was counted many times. The gene calls are TRBV29-1 and TRBJ1-1, with unresolved D. Trimming removed 4 bases from V and 9 bases from J, with 21 bases in between. The germline CDR1 and CDR2 sequences are SQVTM and ANQGSEA. The CDR3 runs 14 residues. CDR3 amino acids: CSVGTDGWSGQAFF. The DNA of the CDR3 is TGCAGCGTTGGAACTGACGGGTGGAGTGGCCAAGCTTTCTTT. Full variable domain (rest looked up from reference TRBV29-1 and TRBJ1-1): SAVISQKPSRDICQRGTSLTIQCQVDSQVTMMFWYRQQPGQSLTLIATANQGSEATYESGFVIDKFPISRPNLTFSTLTVSNMSPEDSSIYLCSVGTDGWSGQAFFGQGTRLTVV.

V is TRBV7-2 and J is TRBJ2-7; D ambiguous. V was trimmed by 4 bases and J by 2 bases, leaving 12 bases between them. From germline, CDR1 is SGHTA and CDR2 FQGNSA. There are 14 residues in the CDR3. The CDR3 region is CASSSQTGPYEQYF. In DNA form, the CDR3 reads TGTGCCAGCAGCTCCCAGACTGGCCCCTACGAGCAGTACTTC.

The chain uses TRBV3-1 and TRBJ2-7; tentatively, D is TRBD2 (6 bases). Germline assignment: CDR1 LGHDT and CDR2 YNNKEL (reference sequence). V lost 7 bases to trimming and J lost 1 base, with 17 bases between them. This CDR3 has 15 amino acids. The CDR3 DNA is TGTGCCAGCAACCAGGGAGGCCGGGCATCCTACGAGCAGTACGTC. This translates into CASNQGGRASYEQYV.

Details on this clonotype: This could be a read error, since a much larger clone is one nucleotide away. The V gene is TRBV11-2, the J gene TRBJ2-3; 10 positions match TRBD1. The CDR3 totals 18 residues. Germline CDR1 SGHAT, CDR2 FQNNGV. After removal of 5 bases from V and 4 bases from J, the junction contained 15 bases not matched to a gene. The DNA for the CDR3 is TGTGCCAGCAGCATGCGTCCGGGACAGGGGTTTTGGGCAGATACGCAGTATTTT. Amino acid sequence: CASSMRPGQGFWADTQYF.

This clonotype was counted at least ten times. The chain links TRBV7-2 to TRBJ2-7; D is possibly TRBD1 or TRBD2 (5 bases each). This CDR3 has 16 residues. Trimming stripped 4 bases from V and 1 base from J, with 17 bases between. CDR1 is SGHTA and CDR2 is FQGNSA in the germline V gene. CDR3 residues: CASSYGGEKLSYEQYF. Written as DNA, the CDR3 is TGTGCCAGCAGCTATGGGGGAGAGAAGCTATCCTACGAGCAGTACTTC.

The chain has TRBV7-9 and TRBJ2-4, with no clear D. Germline V gene data show CDR1 as SEHNR and CDR2 as FQNEAQ (reference sequence). V lost 8 bases to trimming and J lost 8 bases, with 19 bases between them. There are 14 residues in the CDR3. CDR3 in DNA: TGTGCCAGCTGCTCCCACCTCACAGAGGACATTCAGTACTTC. Amino acid sequence: CASCSHLTEDIQYF.

This clonotype was found many times. V is TRBV28 and J is TRBJ1-2; no firm D call. Germline CDR1 MDHEN, CDR2 SYDVKM. Between the trimmed V and J ends, which lost 3 bases and 4 bases, there was a span of 12 bases. The CDR3 is made up of 14 amino acids. CDR3 bases: TGTGCCAGCAGTTTCGCCGGGCGGGTCTATGGCTACACCTTC. Translated: CASSFAGRVYGYTF.

This clonotype was recorded at least ten times. This sequence joins TRBV28 and TRBJ1-1, with D possibly TRBD1 on 5 matching bases. CDR3 length: 15 residues. Per germline, CDR1 MDHEN and CDR2 SYDVKM. The V and J ends lost 6 bases and 1 base respectively, with 15 bases between them. The CDR3 loop is CASRLMLGENTEAFF. In DNA form, the CDR3 reads TGTGCCAGCAGACTGATGTTGGGGGAGAACACTGAAGCTTTCTTT.

This clonotype appeared many times. The chain joins TRBV7-9 to TRBJ2-7; 8 nucleotides agree with TRBD1. This CDR3 is 15 amino acids long. Germline CDR1 SEHNR, CDR2 FQNEAQ (reference sequence). J was trimmed by 3 bases and V by 3 bases; bases with no gene match: 7. CDR3 sequence reads: CASSFPDRGHYEQYF. The CDR3 DNA reads TGTGCCAGCAGCTTCCCCGACAGGGGCCACTACGAGCAGTACTTC.

This clonotype was detected only a few times. The chain recombines TRBV29-1 with TRBJ2-7; 7 nucleotides line up with TRBD1. V was clipped by 6 bases and J by 1 base; unmatched bases: 3. This CDR3 is 12 amino acids long. CDR1 SQVTM and CDR2 ANQGSEA come from the germline V gene. The CDR3 DNA follows: TGCAGCGTCTTGACAGGGTCCTACGAGCAGTACGTC. Translated, it gives CSVLTGSYEQYV.

There are many counts of this clonotype. The chain carries TRBV6-1 and TRBJ1-2, with D tentatively TRBD1 (6 bases). The V gene's germline CDR1 is MNHNS and CDR2 SASEGT. The CDR3 loop spans 15 amino acids. V lost 6 bases, J lost 3 bases, and 17 bases lay in between. The CDR3 DNA follows: TGTGCCAGCAGACCTCCGGGCAGGGGTGACTATGGCTACACCTTC. This encodes CASRPPGRGDYGYTF.

This clonotype was observed many times. The rearrangement joins TRBV10-3 to TRBJ2-1; 9 bases are shared with TRBD1. CDR1 and CDR2 (germline): ENHRY, SYGVKD. CDR3 size: 17 residues. Trimming at V came to 6 bases and at J to 10 bases, leaving 19 bases not matched to a gene. DNA for the CDR3: TGTGCCATCAGCTTACTACCGGGACAGGGAACGCGCGGCGAGCAGTTCTTC. It specifies CAISLLPGQGTRGEQFF.